The 4 T cell receptor beta chains in this list originate from one sample, sequenced in a study of OX40 agonist ivuxolimab in advanced cancers. This table comes from immunoSEQ multiplex PCR, and its TCRdb copy is limited to in-frame clones, with some not included. The sample contains some 70,000 clones, about 86% of which appear only once. The sample consisted of CD4+ or CD8+ T cells sorted from blood, taken in a trial of the OX40 agonist ivuxolimab. The receptors shown here come from an adult with an advanced solid tumor such as melanoma, head and neck, liver or kidney cancer.

The rearrangement links TRBV5-1 to TRBJ1-3; D is unresolved. This CDR3 contains 14 residues. In germline, CDR1 is SGHRS, CDR2 YFSETQ. V shed 0 bases and J shed 0 bases, with 4 bases lying between them. CDR3 loop: CASSLEVSGNTIYF. CDR3 DNA sequence: TGCGCCAGCAGCTTGGAAGTCTCTGGAAACACCATATATTTT. The variable domain in full, with the rest retrieved from reference TRBV5-1 and TRBJ1-3, is KAGVTQTPRYLIKTRGQQVTLSCSPISGHRSVSWYQQTPGQGLQFLFEYFSETQRNKGNFPGRFSGRQFSNSRSEMNVSTLELGDSALYLCASSLEVSGNTIYFGEGSWLTVV.

The chain combines TRBV4-1 with TRBJ2-3; a possible D gene is TRBD2 (6 bases). Germline loops: CDR1 MGHRA, CDR2 YSYEKL. The CDR3 has 17 amino acids. Trimming removed 5 bases at V and 6 bases at J, with 24 bases between. The CDR3 sequence: CASSKRDSSALADTQYF. The CDR3 bases are TGCGCCAGCAGCAAACGGGACTCTAGCGCCCTTGCTGATACGCAGTATTTT.

This chain links TRBV7-8 with TRBJ2-1; 9 bases align to TRBD1. V was clipped by 10 bases and J by 4 bases; unmatched bases: 5. This CDR3 is 13 amino acids long. Per the germline V gene, CDR1 is SGHVS and CDR2 is FQNEAQ. CDR3 protein: CATAGTGYNEQFF. In DNA, the CDR3 is TGTGCCACCGCCGGGACAGGGTACAATGAGCAGTTCTTC.

The chain employs TRBV11-1 and TRBJ2-5; D is unresolved. The CDR3 loop spans 16 amino acids. Trimming took 1 base from V and 0 from J, leaving 12 bases between them. Germline CDR1 reads SGHAT; CDR2 reads FQDESV (reference sequence). Here the CDR3 DNA reads TGTGCCAGCAGCTTAGGTGTCGGTAGGGACCAAGAGACCCAGTACTTC. As protein: CASSLGVGRDQETQYF.